A selection of T cell receptor beta chains follows, all from one sample in a study of technical replicates of blood from four donors. Assay used: immunoSEQ multiplex PCR; TCRdb lists only in-frame clones, some missing. The sample has 75,000 to 95,000 clones, around 94% seen once. The sample consisted of T cells isolated from PBMCs. Receptors were obtained from a human donor in good health. Both conserved end residues are part of each CDR3. D genes are given only for firm matches.

D gene	V gene	J gene	CDR3 protein
NA	TRBV7-3	TRBJ2-3	CASSLRGRESDTQYF
NA	TRBV7-9	TRBJ2-3	CASSPRGTDTQYF
NA	TRBV2	TRBJ1-5	CASAAWGDQPQHF
TRBD1	TRBV6-6	TRBJ2-2	CASNPGQGHGELFF
NA	TRBV6-5	TRBJ1-2	CASSTGYYGYTF
NA	TRBV28	TRBJ1-1	CASSLPVTEAFF
NA	TRBV2	TRBJ1-1	CASRGGASNTEAFF
NA	TRBV5-1	TRBJ1-4	CASSLSRGGTNEKLFF
NA	TRBV2	TRBJ2-1	CAGIDNEQFF
NA	TRBV4-1	TRBJ1-3	CASSQRVSGNTIYF
NA	TRBV6-5	TRBJ1-2	CASSYFPEEEGRGYTF
NA	TRBV13	TRBJ2-1	CASSLVEDLESYNEQFF
TRBD2	TRBV2	TRBJ2-2	CANLAGGELFF